This T cell receptor (beta chain) was observed in a study of cytotoxic CD8 clonotypes in ibrutinib-treated CLL. Overall study findings and caveats: Clonality increased with ibrutinib response but returned toward baseline at progression. Sampling times (in sustained-remission versus progressing patients) were not the same.

This CDR3 contains 13 residues. The V end lost 3 bases, the J end lost 6 bases, and 8 bases lay between the germline ends. From germline, CDR1 is LNHDA and CDR2 SQIVND (reference sequence). Repertoires were generated with immunoSEQ multiplex PCR, while TCRdb's copy carries only in-frame clones and drops some. The repertoire holds roughly 150,000 clones, with approximately 80% as singletons. This clone was seen just once. Its antigen is still unknown. The TCR originated in a human donor with chronic lymphocytic leukemia. The V gene is TRBV19, the J gene TRBJ2-2; D might be TRBD1 (5 bases). The specimen was PBMCs, collected after 24 months of ibrutinib treatment. This chain's CDR3 is CASSIQGSGELFF. As DNA, the CDR3 is TGTGCCAGTAGTATCCAGGGATCCGGGGAGCTGTTTTTT.